One and the same sample provided the 6 T cell receptor beta chains below, sequenced in a study of cytomegalovirus exposure and HLA in healthy donors. 60 Vbeta and 13 Jbeta primers were used in PCR. TCRdb's table, derived via immunoSEQ multiplex PCR, lists solely in-frame clones and lacks some. The sample contains 150,000 to 200,000 clones, 65% to 90% of which appear only once. The specimen was PBMCs. Every receptor here comes from a woman aged 18 to 35 in good health and CMV-seronegative.

The chain is built from TRBV7-9 and TRBJ2-5; 8 bases match TRBD1. Near its end, the DNA agrees better with TRBJ2-7, so the J call may be wrong. This CDR3 is built from 14 residues. From germline, CDR1 is SEHNR and CDR2 FQNEAQ (reference sequence). As DNA, the CDR3 is TGTGCCAGCAGCTTAGGCCAGGGGGCGAGCGAGCAGTACTTC. Amino acid sequence: CASSLGQGASEQYF.

In this sample, this clone turned up once. V usage is TRBV10-1 and J usage is TRBJ1-5; 7 bases match TRBD1. Germline CDR1 and CDR2: WNHNN and SYGVQD (reference sequence). CDR3 size: 13 residues. Trimming at V came to 6 bases and at J to 10 bases, leaving 9 bases not matched to a gene. The CDR3 sequence: CASSRDRADPQHF. DNA of the CDR3: TGCGCCAGCAGCCGCGACAGGGCCGATCCCCAGCATTTT.

The chain couples TRBV28 to TRBJ1-5, with 7 positions matching TRBD1. The CDR3 contains 16 residues. The J segment lost 0 bases and the V segment lost 3 bases, leaving 5 bases of the junction unmatched. Germline-derived CDR1 and CDR2 are MDHEN and SYDVKM. The CDR3 DNA reads as TGTGCCAGCAGTTTGGCCGGGACAGTTAGCAATCAGCCCCAGCATTTT. Protein sequence: CASSLAGTVSNQPQHF.

This chain links TRBV2 with TRBJ2-5; TRBD2 aligns across 11 bases. V shed 1 base and J 2 bases; nucleotides not matched to a gene: 0. The CDR3 spans 15 residues. Germline assignment: CDR1 SNHLY and CDR2 FYNNEI. CDR3 DNA sequence: TGTGCCAGCAGTGAAGGACTAGCGGGACAAGAGACCCAGTACTTC. This codes for CASSEGLAGQETQYF.

In DNA, the CDR3 is TGTGCCAGCAGTTACTCTATACTAGCGGGGCACCGGGAGCTGTTTTTT. Its translation: CASSYSILAGHRELFF. The rearrangement uses TRBV6-5 and TRBJ2-2, with TRBD2 matching 10 bases. CDR1 and CDR2 from the germline V gene are MNHEY and SVGAGI. The CDR3 consists of 16 residues. With V trimmed by 0 bases and J by 9 bases, 7 bases remained unmatched.

This clone has just a few counts. This chain uses TRBV6-6 with TRBJ2-7; TRBD1 matches at 10 bases. The CDR3 consists of 15 residues. V trimming: 4 bases; J trimming: 7 bases; junction bases outside the gene matches: 10. Germline loops: CDR1 MNHNY, CDR2 SVGAGI (reference sequence). As DNA, the CDR3 is TGTGCCAGCAGTTCCAGGGACAGGGGATCCCAGGAGCAGTACTTC. It yields the protein CASSSRDRGSQEQYF.